This passage covers 12 T cell receptor beta chains from one sample sequenced in a study of CXCR3-negative and CXCR3-positive naive CD8 T cells (dated by TCRdb to between 2018 and 2020). What the work shows at the level of the full study, not this receptor alone: Compared with CXCR3-negative naive cells, CXCR3-positive naive cells had TRB CDR3s with higher hydrophobicity (lower Kidera factor 4), lower energy, and higher strength and volume indices.

The listed sequencing device is NextSeq 550. The Human TCR Profiling Kit (MiLaboratory) was used to prepare UMI-labeled 5' RACE TRB cDNA libraries. Based on TCRdb reprocessing of the reads, there is one entry per CDR3 protein sequence, and DNA is missing. The sample table holds around 61,000 distinct CDR3 sequences. The ten largest clones capture about 0.68% of the sample. Their target antigens are unknown. Sequencing was carried out using naive CXCR3+ CD8+ T cells from blood. Sample cell subset or site, as interpreted from the label and publication: CD45RO-CCR7+CD27+CD95- naive CD8+ T cells expressing CXCR3 (TNR3+). The receptors here all came from a human donor in good health. Some clones in this sample may be carry-over from other donors' samples.

The chain recombines TRBV20-1 with TRBJ2-2. CDR1 is DFQATT and CDR2 is SNEGSKA in the germline V gene (reference sequence). CDR3 length equals 15 residues. The CDR3: CSARELLRNTGELFF.

This sequence joins TRBV7-9 and TRBJ2-5; TCRdb returns TRBD1, unconfirmable since there is no DNA. Per the germline V gene, CDR1 is SEHNR and CDR2 is FQNEAQ (reference sequence). The CDR3 covers 15 residues. CDR3 sequence: CASSLNRGTQETQYF.

The rearrangement links TRBV5-1 to TRBJ1-2; TCRdb outputs TRBD1, but without DNA this stays unchecked. The CDR3 has 16 amino acids. Germline V gene sequence: CDR1 SGHRS, CDR2 YFSETQ. CDR3 region: CASSGITGGDDYGYTF. Full variable domain (missing parts from reference TRBV5-1 and TRBJ1-2): KAGVTQTPRYLIKTRGQQVTLSCSPISGHRSVSWYQQTPGQGLQFLFEYFSETQRNKGNFPGRFSGRQFSNSRSEMNVSTLELGDSALYLCASSGITGGDDYGYTFGSGTRLTVV.

The chain is built from TRBV6-6 and TRBJ2-1; the D call of TRBD2 rests on TCRdb alone, since no DNA is present to check it. The germline CDR1 and CDR2 sequences are MNHNY and SVGAGI (reference sequence). The CDR3 contains 16 residues. The CDR3 is CASSDLAGDPYNEQFF.

The chain links TRBV6-4 to TRBJ2-7. Per the germline V gene, CDR1 is MRHNA and CDR2 is SNTAGT. The CDR3 is 13 residues long. The CDR3: CASSDRLSYEQYF.

CDR3 region: CASSRINRAMNTEAFF. The chain employs TRBV9 and TRBJ1-1; the D call from TCRdb, TRBD1, cannot be confirmed without DNA. This CDR3 spans 16 amino acids. Germline-derived CDR1 and CDR2 are SGDLS and YYNGEE.

The chain joins TRBV7-3 to TRBJ2-3; TCRdb outputs TRBD2, but without DNA this stays unchecked. There are 19 residues in the CDR3. Looked up from germline, CDR1 is SGHTA and CDR2 is FQGTGA. CDR3: CASSLRLAGVDRVTDTQYF. The full variable domain, in which reference TRBV7-3 and TRBJ2-3 provide the parts outside the CDR3, is GAGVSQTPSNKVTEKGKYVELRCDPISGHTALYWYRQSLGQGPEFLIYFQGTGAADDSGLPNDRFFAVRPEGSVSTLKIQRTERGDSAVYLCASSLRLAGVDRVTDTQYFGPGTRLTVL.

This sequence joins TRBV29-1 and TRBJ2-5; TCRdb's D call of TRBD2 is untestable without DNA. Germline-derived CDR1 and CDR2 are SQVTM and ANQGSEA. This CDR3 has 14 amino acids. This chain's CDR3 is CSVEAGRAGETQYF.

V usage is TRBV6-5 and J usage is TRBJ2-2. The CDR3 runs 13 residues. CDR1 MNHEY and CDR2 SVGAGI come from the germline V gene. The CDR3 here is CASSSEGTGELFF.

The chain recombines TRBV5-1 with TRBJ1-2; TCRdb names TRBD1, which stays unverified in the absence of DNA. Germline values: CDR1 SGHRS, CDR2 YFSETQ. The CDR3 spans 13 residues. The CDR3 is CASRDRGDYGYTF.

This sequence joins TRBV18 and TRBJ2-7. The CDR3 contains 11 residues. Germline V gives CDR1 KGHSH, CDR2 LQKENI. CDR3 loop: CASSPLYEQYF.

This chain uses TRBV11-2 with TRBJ1-1; lacking DNA, the TRBD1 call made by TCRdb goes unchecked. The CDR3 contains 15 residues. CDR1 is SGHAT, CDR2 FQNNGV, per germline. CDR3 residues: CASSSGQGLNTEAFF. Using reference TRBV11-2 and TRBJ1-1 for the parts outside the CDR3, the full variable domain is EAGVAQSPRYKIIEKRQSVAFWCNPISGHATLYWYQQILGQGPKLLIQFQNNGVVDDSQLPKDRFSAERLKGVDSTLKIQPAKLEDSAVYLCASSSGQGLNTEAFFGQGTRLTVV.